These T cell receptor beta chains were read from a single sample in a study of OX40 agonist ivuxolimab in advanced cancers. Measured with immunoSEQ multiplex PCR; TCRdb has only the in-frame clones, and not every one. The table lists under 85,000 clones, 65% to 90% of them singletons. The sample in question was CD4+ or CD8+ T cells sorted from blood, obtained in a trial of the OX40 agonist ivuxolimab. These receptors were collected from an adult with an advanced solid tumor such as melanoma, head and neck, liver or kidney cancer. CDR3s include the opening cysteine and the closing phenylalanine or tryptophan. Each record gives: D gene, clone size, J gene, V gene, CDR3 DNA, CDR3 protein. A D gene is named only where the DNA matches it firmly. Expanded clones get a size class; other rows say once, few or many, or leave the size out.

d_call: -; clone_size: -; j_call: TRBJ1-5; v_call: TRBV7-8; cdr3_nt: TGTGCCAGCAGCTTAACGGGGGCCAACAATCAGCCCCAGCATTTT; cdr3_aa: CASSLTGANNQPQHF
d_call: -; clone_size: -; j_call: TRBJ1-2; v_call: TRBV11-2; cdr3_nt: TGTGCCAGCAGCTTAGAGCCCCATCTCTATGGCTACACCTTC; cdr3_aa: CASSLEPHLYGYTF
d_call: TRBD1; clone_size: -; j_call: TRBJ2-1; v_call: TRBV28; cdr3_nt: TGTGCCAGCAGTTCGCCGGGACAGGGTTCGCGCAATGAGCAGTTCTTC; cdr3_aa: CASSSPGQGSRNEQFF
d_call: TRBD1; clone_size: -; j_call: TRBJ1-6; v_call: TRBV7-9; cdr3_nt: TGTGCCAGCAGCTCGGACAGGGGCTCACCCCTCCACTTT; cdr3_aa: CASSSDRGSPLHF
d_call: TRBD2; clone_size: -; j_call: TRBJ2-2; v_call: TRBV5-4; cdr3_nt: TGTGCCAGCAGCTCAAAGCTACTAGCGGGAGGTTCGACCGGGGAGCTGTTTTTT; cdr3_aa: CASSSKLLAGGSTGELFF
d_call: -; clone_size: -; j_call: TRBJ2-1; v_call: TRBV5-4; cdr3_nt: TGTGCCAGCAGCTTGGGTGAAGGTGAGCAGTTCTTC; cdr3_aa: CASSLGEGEQFF
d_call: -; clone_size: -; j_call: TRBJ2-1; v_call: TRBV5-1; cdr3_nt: TGCGCCAGCAGCGACCCAACGGGCGGGAAAGGGAATGAGCAGTTCTTC; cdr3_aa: CASSDPTGGKGNEQFF
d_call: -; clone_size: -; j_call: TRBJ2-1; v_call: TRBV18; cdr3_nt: TGTGCCAGCTCACGCGGACTGGTCGGGCTTGAGCAGTTCTTC; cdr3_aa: CASSRGLVGLEQFF
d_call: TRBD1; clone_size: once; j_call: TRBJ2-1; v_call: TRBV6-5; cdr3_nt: TGTGCCAGCAGGCAGACAGGGGGGATCAATGAGCAGTTCTTC; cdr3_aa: CASRQTGGINEQFF
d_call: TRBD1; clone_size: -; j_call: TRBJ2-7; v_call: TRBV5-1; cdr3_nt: TGCGCCAGCAGCTTGACGACAGGGGGGTTCTACGAGCAGTACTTC; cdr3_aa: CASSLTTGGFYEQYF
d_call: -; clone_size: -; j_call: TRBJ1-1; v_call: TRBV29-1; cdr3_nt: TGCAGCGTCCGGACCGGAATTGAAGCTTTCTTT; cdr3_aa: CSVRTGIEAFF
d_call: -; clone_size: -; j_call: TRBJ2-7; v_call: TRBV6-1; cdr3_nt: TGTGCCAGCAGTGAACGAGGGGAGACCTACGAGCAGTACTTC; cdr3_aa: CASSERGETYEQYF
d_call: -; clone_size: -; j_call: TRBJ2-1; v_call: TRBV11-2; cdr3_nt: TGTGCCAGCAGCTTAGCACCGGATTCCTACAATGAGCAGTTCTTC; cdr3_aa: CASSLAPDSYNEQFF
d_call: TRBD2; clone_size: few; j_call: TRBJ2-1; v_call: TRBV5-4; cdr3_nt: TGTGCCAGCAGCTTGGATCTTAGCGGGAACTCCTACAATGAGCAGTTCTTC; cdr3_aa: CASSLDLSGNSYNEQFF
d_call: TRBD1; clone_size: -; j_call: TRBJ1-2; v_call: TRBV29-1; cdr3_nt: TGCAGCGTTCAAGGGACAGGGAGATACTATGGCTACACCTTC; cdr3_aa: CSVQGTGRYYGYTF
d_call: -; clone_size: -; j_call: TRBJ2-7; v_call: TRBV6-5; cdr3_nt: TGTGCCAGCAGTTCGGGACTCACCACCTACGAGCAGTACTTC; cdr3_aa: CASSSGLTTYEQYF
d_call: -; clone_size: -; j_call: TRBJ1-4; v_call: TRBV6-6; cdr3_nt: TGTGCCAGCAGTTCCGGGACACCTATTGAAAAACTGTTTTTT; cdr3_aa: CASSSGTPIEKLFF
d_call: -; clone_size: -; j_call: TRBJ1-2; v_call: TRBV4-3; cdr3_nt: TGCGCCAGCAGCCAAGAGTGGGACACCACCCAAGTTTATGGCTACACCTTC; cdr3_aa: CASSQEWDTTQVYGYTF
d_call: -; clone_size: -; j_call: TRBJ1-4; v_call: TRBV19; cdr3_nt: TGTGCCAGTAGTATAGCCGGGGCGATAGGTGAAAAACTGTTTTTT; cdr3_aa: CASSIAGAIGEKLFF
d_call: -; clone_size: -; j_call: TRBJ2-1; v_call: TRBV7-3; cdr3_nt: TGTGCCAGCAGCTTATCTGGGGATCATGAGCAGTTCTTC; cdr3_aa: CASSLSGDHEQFF
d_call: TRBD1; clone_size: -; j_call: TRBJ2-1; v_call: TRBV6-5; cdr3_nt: TGTGCCAGCAGTTACTCTTGGGACAGGGCGTACAATGAGCAGTTCTTC; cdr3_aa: CASSYSWDRAYNEQFF
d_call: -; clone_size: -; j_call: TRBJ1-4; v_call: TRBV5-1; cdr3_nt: TGCGCCAGCAGCTTGTCGGCAGGGGAAGGGGAAAAACTGTTTTTT; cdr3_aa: CASSLSAGEGEKLFF
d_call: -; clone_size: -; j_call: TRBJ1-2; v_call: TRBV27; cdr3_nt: TGTGCCAGCAGTTTAAGGGGCGTAAATGGCTACACCTTC; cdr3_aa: CASSLRGVNGYTF
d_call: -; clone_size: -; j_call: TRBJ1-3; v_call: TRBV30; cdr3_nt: TGTGCCTGGAGTGTCATCGGAGCTGGAAACACCATATATTTT; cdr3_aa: CAWSVIGAGNTIYF
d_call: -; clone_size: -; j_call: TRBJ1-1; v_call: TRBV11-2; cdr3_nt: TGTGCCAGCAGCGGTGGGGCCGTGAGCACTGAAGCTTTCTTT; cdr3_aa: CASSGGAVSTEAFF
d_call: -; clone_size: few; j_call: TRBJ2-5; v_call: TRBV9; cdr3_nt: TGTGCCAGCAGCGTAGGTGCTTGGGAGACCCAGTACTTC; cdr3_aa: CASSVGAWETQYF
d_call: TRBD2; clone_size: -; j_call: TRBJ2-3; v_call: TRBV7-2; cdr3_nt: TGTGCCAGCAAACTAGCGGGAGCAGATACGCAGTATTTT; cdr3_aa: CASKLAGADTQYF
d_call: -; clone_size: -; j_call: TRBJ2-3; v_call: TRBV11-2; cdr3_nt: TGTGCCAGCAGCTTAGATCGCGGGGATACGCAGTATTTT; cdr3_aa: CASSLDRGDTQYF
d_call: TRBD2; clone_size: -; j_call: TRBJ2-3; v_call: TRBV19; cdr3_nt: TGTGCCAGTAGTCCGCGGACTAGCGGGGTGGATACGCAGTATTTT; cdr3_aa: CASSPRTSGVDTQYF
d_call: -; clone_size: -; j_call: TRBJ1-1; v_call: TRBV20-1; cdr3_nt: TGCAGTCATAGTGGGAACACTGAAGCTTTCTTT; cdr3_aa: CSHSGNTEAFF
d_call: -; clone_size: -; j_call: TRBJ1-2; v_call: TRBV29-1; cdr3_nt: TGCAGCGTTGTCCCGGAGGGTGCCTATGGCTACACCTTC; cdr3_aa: CSVVPEGAYGYTF
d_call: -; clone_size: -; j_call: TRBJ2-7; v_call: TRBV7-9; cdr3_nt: TGTGCCAGCAGCTCTGGGTCGATTGGAACGGACGAGCAGTACTTC; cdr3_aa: CASSSGSIGTDEQYF
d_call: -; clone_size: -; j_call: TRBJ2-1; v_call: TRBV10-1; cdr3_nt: TGCGCCAGCAACGGGGTCTACAATGAGCAGTTCTTC; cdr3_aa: CASNGVYNEQFF
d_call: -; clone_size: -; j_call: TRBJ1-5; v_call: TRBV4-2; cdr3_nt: TGTGCCAGCAGCCAGTCGGTCGGCAATCAGCCCCAGCATTTT; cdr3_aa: CASSQSVGNQPQHF
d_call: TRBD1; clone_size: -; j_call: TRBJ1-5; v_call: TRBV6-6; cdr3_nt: TGTGCCAGCGGAAGTCGGGACAGAGATCAGCCCCAGCATTTT; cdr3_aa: CASGSRDRDQPQHF
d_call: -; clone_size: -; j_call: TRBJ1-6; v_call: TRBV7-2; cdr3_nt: TGTGCCAGCAGCTCATCAATACAGGGTTATAATTCACCCCTCCACTTT; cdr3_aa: CASSSSIQGYNSPLHF
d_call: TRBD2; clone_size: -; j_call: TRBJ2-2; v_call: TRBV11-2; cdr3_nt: TGTGCCAGCAGCTTACGTGGCGGGGGGGCCCCCGGCGGGGAGCTGTTTTTT; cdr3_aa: CASSLRGGGAPGGELFF
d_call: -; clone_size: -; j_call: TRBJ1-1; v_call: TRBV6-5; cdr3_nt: TGTGCCAGCAGTTTCACAGGGTTTCGGACTGAAGCTTTCTTT; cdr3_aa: CASSFTGFRTEAFF
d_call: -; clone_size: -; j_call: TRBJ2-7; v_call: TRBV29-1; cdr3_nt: TGCAGCGTTGAAGATGTTAGGGGGTCGCTACCCTACGAGCAGTACTTC; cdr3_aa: CSVEDVRGSLPYEQYF
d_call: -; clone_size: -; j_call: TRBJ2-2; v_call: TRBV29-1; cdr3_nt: TGCAGCGTTGAAGGGAACAGGGACGGGGAGCTGTTTTTT; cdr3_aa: CSVEGNRDGELFF
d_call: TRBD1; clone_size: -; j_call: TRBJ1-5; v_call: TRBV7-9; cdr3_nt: TGTGCCAGCAGCCGAGACAGGGTAAATCAGCCCCAGCATTTT; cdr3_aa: CASSRDRVNQPQHF
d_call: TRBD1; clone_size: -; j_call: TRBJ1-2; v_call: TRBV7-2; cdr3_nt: TGTGCCAGCAGCTCCACCCAACAGGGGGCGCGTCGGGACTATGGCTACACCTTC; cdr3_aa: CASSSTQQGARRDYGYTF
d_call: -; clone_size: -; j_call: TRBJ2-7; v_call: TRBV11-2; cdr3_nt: TGTGCCAGCAGCTTAGATCTATACGGGCAGTACTTC; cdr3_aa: CASSLDLYGQYF
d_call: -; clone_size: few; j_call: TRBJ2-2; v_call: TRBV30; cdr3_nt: TGTGCCTGGAGTGTAAACGGACGGAAGAACACCGGGGAGCTGTTTTTT; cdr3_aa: CAWSVNGRKNTGELFF
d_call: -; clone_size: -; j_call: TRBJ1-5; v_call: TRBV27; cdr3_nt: TGTGCCAGCAGGCTCGCGGGGGTGGGTCAGCCCCAGCATTTT; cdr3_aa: CASRLAGVGQPQHF